The rows below give T cell receptor beta chains drawn from one sample of a study of PD-L1 blockade in urothelial cancer. Assay: immunoSEQ multiplex PCR; the TCRdb copy retains only in-frame clones and omits some. The table has more than 60,000 clones, approximately 91% seen once. The sequences come from PBMCs, collected around atezolizumab (anti-PD-L1) treatment. The receptor set was obtained from a man in his 60s with urothelial cancer. The conserved cysteine and the conserved F or W are not part of the CDR3 here. D genes are given only for firm matches.

d_call j_call v_call cdr3_aa
NA TRBJ2-2 TRBV19 ASSGPQGSVGELF
TRBD1 TRBJ2-7 TRBV7-8 ASSSHGTGLYEQY
NA TRBJ1-5 TRBV27 ASSSPPEAQPQH
NA TRBJ1-1 TRBV29-1 SVGHGDTEAF
TRBD1 TRBJ1-2 TRBV5-1 ASSLGDRANYGYT
NA TRBJ1-6 TRBV5-8 ASSLMTQASSYNSPLH
NA TRBJ2-5 TRBV6-5 ATSRPYEAQY
NA TRBJ1-3 TRBV5-1 ASSLDPRATGNTIY
NA TRBJ1-2 TRBV30 AWSDGYT
NA TRBJ1-5 TRBV7-9 ASSLQARGPQH
TRBD1 TRBJ2-7 TRBV5-1 ASSLWTGSTEQY
NA TRBJ2-3 TRBV11-2 ASSLGSGNTQY
NA TRBJ2-7 TRBV2 ASMGSSYEQY
NA TRBJ1-1 TRBV11-2 ASSHRAENTEAF
NA TRBJ1-5 TRBV7-8 ASSLGLTSNQPQH
NA TRBJ1-1 TRBV5-1 ASSLAGVTEAF
TRBD2 TRBJ2-2 TRBV4-1 ASSQEGGRVTGELF
NA TRBJ2-7 TRBV27 ASSEEKIGASYEQY
NA TRBJ2-1 TRBV2 ASNPARDSYNEQF
NA TRBJ1-5 TRBV10-1 ASSDSRLVGHSNQPQH
NA TRBJ2-7 TRBV11-3 ASSYVHRAYEQY
TRBD1 TRBJ2-3 TRBV18 ASSWTGSTDTQY
TRBD2 TRBJ2-7 TRBV11-2 ASSPSGTPGEQY
TRBD1 TRBJ1-5 TRBV2 ASSGQGAGQPQH
TRBD2 TRBJ2-5 TRBV5-6 ASSYGLARETQY
NA TRBJ2-7 TRBV4-2 ASSKTESYEQY
TRBD1 TRBJ2-3 TRBV5-8 ASSLAPTFPGQKY
NA TRBJ2-7 TRBV28 ASKVISGTYEQY
TRBD1 TRBJ1-5 TRBV6-1 ASSELGPTGSQPQH
NA TRBJ1-1 TRBV7-3 ASSLGGVNTEAF
NA TRBJ2-7 TRBV5-8 ASSLTYEQY
NA TRBJ2-5 TRBV18 ASSPERTQY
TRBD1 TRBJ1-3 TRBV9 ASSVAGGGNTIY
TRBD2 TRBJ2-3 TRBV4-3 ASSWAGVGADTQY
NA TRBJ2-7 TRBV29-1 SVEWPGAYEQY
NA TRBJ2-7 TRBV6-1 ASKLGVSLGYEQY
NA TRBJ2-7 TRBV6-5 ASRHRVSYEQY
NA TRBJ1-2 TRBV30 AWSKSSNYGYT
NA TRBJ1-6 TRBV6-5 ASSYERERTNSPLH
NA TRBJ2-3 TRBV6-4 ASSEWGGGSDTQY
TRBD2 TRBJ2-5 TRBV13 ASSSSPPEAQLSGGGQETQY
NA TRBJ2-2 TRBV14 ASSQTGSPGELF
TRBD2 TRBJ2-7 TRBV7-3 ASSLAGAREQY
NA TRBJ2-7 TRBV9 ASSVEVGGYEQY
TRBD1 TRBJ2-7 TRBV7-2 ASSPRTGYEQY
NA TRBJ2-3 TRBV7-2 ASSFSRGHTDTQY
NA TRBJ1-3 TRBV6-5 ASSYAVSGNTIY
TRBD1 TRBJ2-1 TRBV25-1 ASSAPGTGGDEQF
TRBD2 TRBJ2-1 TRBV5-1 ASSMTSGGVNEQF
NA TRBJ2-6 TRBV11-2 ASSLPSPSGANVLT